This entry features one TCR beta chain sequence. Some clones are missing from TCRdb's copy, which holds only in-frame ones; the method was immunoSEQ multiplex PCR. The sample has 250,000 to 400,000 clones; approximately 88% are singletons. These data are taken from a study of blood T cell repertoires in COVID-19. The germline gives CDR1 WSHSY, CDR2 SAAADI. V lost 1 base, J lost 5 bases, and 21 bases lay in between. CDR3 length equals 18 residues. This clonotype was obtained from a woman in her twenties or thirties with COVID-19, enrolled during active disease. The sequencing input was peripheral blood. The chain uses TRBV10-2 and TRBJ2-1; D is perhaps TRBD1 (6 bases). In nucleotides, the CDR3 is TGCGCCAGCAGTGAGTTAAGCCCCACAGGGAGCCCCCACAATGAGCAGTTCTTC. This codes for CASSELSPTGSPHNEQFF.